The clone carrying this T cell receptor beta chain was found a few times. The sample originates from a study of T cells after yellow fever vaccination. This CDR3 contains 15 residues. Looked up from germline, CDR1 is SGHTA and CDR2 is FQGNSA. Between the trimmed V and J ends, which lost 0 bases and 2 bases, there was a span of 8 bases. MiXCR, run by TCRdb on the 5' RACE reads, gives a single entry per CDR3 protein. Of around 310,000 distinct CDR3 sequences listed, around 3.6% were seen once; the top ten hold 23%. The clonotype originates from a man between 18 and 35 years old who received the YFV17D yellow fever vaccine. This chain uses TRBV7-2 with TRBJ1-3; unclear D gene. Sample: PBMCs, taken on the day of the yellow fever booster vaccination. The CDR3 here is CASSLAPLTGNTIYF. DNA of the CDR3: TGTGCCAGCAGCTTAGCGCCACTGACTGGAAACACCATATATTTT.